Here is one T cell receptor beta chain with its context. Its antigen is not yet known. The record has no base qualities; no much larger clone is one base away. This sample was taken from a study of T cell changes during pregnancy in multiple sclerosis (dated by TCRdb to the late 2010s). About the full investigation: In women with multiple sclerosis, the researchers looked at how the T cell repertoire shifted as pregnancy progressed.

Receptors were amplified or captured by the immunoSEQ multiplex PCR assay. TCRdb obtained this table from immuneACCESS and retained in-frame rearrangements with V and J assigned. These tables miss some clones; where compared with another copy, unresolved V genes account for less than half of the shortfall, and the remainder is unexplained. Across this sample there are tens of thousands of clones, with 88% seen only once. The ten most abundant clones make up approximately 1.7% of the sample. This sequence originates from a female donor with multiple sclerosis, enrolled in a pregnancy study. Sequenced here: peripheral blood, sampled in the first trimester of pregnancy.

The CDR3 loop reads CASRNLDRGNQPQHF. Read as DNA, the sequence is TGTGCCAGCAGGAACCTCGACAGGGGTAATCAGCCCCAGCATTTT. The V gene is TRBV28 and the J gene is TRBJ1-5, and 8 junctional nucleotides match TRBD1. Compared with germline, V lacks 6 bases and J lacks 4 bases; bases without a gene match: 8. For CDR1 and CDR2, the germline V gene lists MDHEN and SYDVKM. There are 15 amino acids in the CDR3, from cysteine to phenylalanine inclusive. Only the CDR3 region is kept as DNA, spanning 45 bases read in frame from base 1.